A selection of T cell receptor beta chains follows, all from one sample in a study of identical twins. TCRdb redid the calling of the 5' RACE reads with MiXCR, one entry per CDR3 protein. The sample has approximately 490,000 distinct CDR3 sequences, 20% to 25% seen once. The same sample was also studied in work on yellow fever vaccine responses in identical twins.

The sample taken for sequencing was CD4+ T cells sorted from blood. The receptors derive from a woman in her late teens or twenties in good health. The CDR3 runs from the conserved cysteine through the conserved F or W. The D gene is left open where the match is weak. Size values are once, few and many counts, or a class for expanded clones, and some rows have none.

CDR3 length,J gene,V gene,clone size,D gene,CDR3 DNA,CDR3 protein
16,TRBJ2-2,TRBV7-6,-,-,TGTGCCAGCACCCGGCTCGGGATCCCGAACACCGGGGAGCTGTTTTTT,CASTRLGIPNTGELFF
15,TRBJ2-1,TRBV6-4,-,TRBD2,TGTGCCAGCAGCCGCGCGGCAGCGGGAGGTGGTGAGCAGTTCTTC,CASSRAAAGGGEQFF
14,TRBJ2-2,TRBV6-1,few,-,TGTGCCAGCAGCCCACGGGGGGCGACCGGGGAGCTGTTTTTT,CASSPRGATGELFF
12,TRBJ1-1,TRBV29-1,-,-,TGCAGCGTTGATGCGACGGGAACTGAAGCTTTCTTT,CSVDATGTEAFF
13,TRBJ2-7,TRBV10-3,few,-,TGTGCCATCACCCCGGGACCTACCTACGAGCAGTACTTC,CAITPGPTYEQYF
13,TRBJ1-1,TRBV11-2,few,-,TGTGCCAGCAGCTTAGGGGTCAGGGGTGAAGCTTTCTTT,CASSLGVRGEAFF
15,TRBJ2-1,TRBV3-1,few,TRBD2,TGTGCCAGCACCCGACTAGCGGGCTCCTACAATGAGCAGTTCTTC,CASTRLAGSYNEQFF
16,TRBJ2-3,TRBV9,-,TRBD1,TGTGCCAGCAGCGCCTACGGACAGGGTGGCACAGATACGCAGTATTTT,CASSAYGQGGTDTQYF
16,TRBJ1-5,TRBV4-2,many,-,TGTGCCAGCAGCCAAGTTGAGGGTTATAGCAATCAGCCCCAGCATTTT,CASSQVEGYSNQPQHF
14,TRBJ2-2,TRBV5-1,many,-,TGCGCCAGCACCTCAACAGGAAGCCCCGGGGAGCTGTTTTTT,CASTSTGSPGELFF
14,TRBJ1-5,TRBV29-1,-,TRBD1,TGCAGCGTCGGGACAGGGGGGCCCAATCAGCCCCAGCATTTT,CSVGTGGPNQPQHF